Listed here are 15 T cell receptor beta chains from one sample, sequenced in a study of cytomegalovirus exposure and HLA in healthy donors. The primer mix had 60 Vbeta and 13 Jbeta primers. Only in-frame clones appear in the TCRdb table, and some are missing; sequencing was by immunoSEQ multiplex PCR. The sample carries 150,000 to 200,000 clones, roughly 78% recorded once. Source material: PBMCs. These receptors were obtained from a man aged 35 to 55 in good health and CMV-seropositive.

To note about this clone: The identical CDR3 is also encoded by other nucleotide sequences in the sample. The CDR3 loop is CAWGLQLAGGPYEQYF. The CDR3 nucleotides read TGTGCCTGGGGCCTTCAGCTAGCGGGGGGGCCCTACGAGCAGTACTTC. This chain links TRBV30 with TRBJ2-7, with 12 bases fitting TRBD2. With V trimmed by 5 bases and J by 2 bases, 10 bases remained unmatched. CDR3 length: 16 residues. Germline V gene lookup returns CDR1 GTSNPN and CDR2 SVGIG (reference sequence). Full variable domain (outside the CDR3, taken from reference TRBV30 and TRBJ2-7): SQTIHQWPATLVQPVGSPLSLECTVEGTSNPNLYWYRQAAGRGLQLLFYSVGIGQISSEVPQNLSASRPQDRQFILSSKKLLLSDSGFYLCAWGLQLAGGPYEQYFGPGTRLTVT.

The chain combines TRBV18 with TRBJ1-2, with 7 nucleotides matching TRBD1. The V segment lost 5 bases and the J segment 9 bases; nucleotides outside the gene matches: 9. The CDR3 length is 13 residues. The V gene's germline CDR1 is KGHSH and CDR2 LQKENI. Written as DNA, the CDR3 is TGTGCCAGCTCAGAGACAGGGCGCGCCCGCTACACCTTC. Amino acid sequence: CASSETGRARYTF.

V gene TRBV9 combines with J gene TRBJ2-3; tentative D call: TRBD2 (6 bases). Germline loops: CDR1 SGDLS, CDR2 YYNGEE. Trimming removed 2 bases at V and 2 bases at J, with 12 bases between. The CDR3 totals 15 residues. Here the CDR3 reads CASSVSGGTTDTQYF. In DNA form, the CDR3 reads TGTGCCAGCAGCGTTAGCGGCGGGACCACAGATACGCAGTATTTT.

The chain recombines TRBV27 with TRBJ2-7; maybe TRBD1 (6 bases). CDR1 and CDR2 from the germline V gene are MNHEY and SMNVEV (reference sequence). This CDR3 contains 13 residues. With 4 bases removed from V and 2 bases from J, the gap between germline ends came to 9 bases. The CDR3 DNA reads TGTGCCAGCAGTTGGGGACAAACCTACGAGCAGTACTTC. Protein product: CASSWGQTYEQYF.

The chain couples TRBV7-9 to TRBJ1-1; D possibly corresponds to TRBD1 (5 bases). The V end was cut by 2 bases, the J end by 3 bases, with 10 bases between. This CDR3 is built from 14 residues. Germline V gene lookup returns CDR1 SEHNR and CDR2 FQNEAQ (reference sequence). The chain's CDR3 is CASSLRARDTEAFF. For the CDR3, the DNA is TGTGCCAGCAGCTTAAGGGCCAGGGACACTGAAGCTTTCTTT.

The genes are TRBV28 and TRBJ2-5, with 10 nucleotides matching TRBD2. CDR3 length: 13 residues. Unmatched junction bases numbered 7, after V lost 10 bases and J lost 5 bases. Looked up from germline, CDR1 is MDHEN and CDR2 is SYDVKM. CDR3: CATGLASTETQYF. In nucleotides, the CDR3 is TGTGCCACGGGACTAGCGAGCACGGAGACCCAGTACTTC.

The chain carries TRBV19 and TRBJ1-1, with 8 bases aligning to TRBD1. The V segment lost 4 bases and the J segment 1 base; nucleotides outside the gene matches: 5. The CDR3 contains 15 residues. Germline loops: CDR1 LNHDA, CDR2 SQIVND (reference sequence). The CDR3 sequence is CASSTYRGGNTEAFF. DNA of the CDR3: TGTGCCAGTAGTACCTACAGGGGGGGGAACACTGAAGCTTTCTTT. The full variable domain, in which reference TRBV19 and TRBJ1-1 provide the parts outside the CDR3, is DGGITQSPKYLFRKEGQNVTLSCEQNLNHDAMYWYRQDPGQGLRLIYYSQIVNDFQKGDIAEGYSVSREKKESFPLTVTSAQKNPTAFYLCASSTYRGGNTEAFFGQGTRLTVV.

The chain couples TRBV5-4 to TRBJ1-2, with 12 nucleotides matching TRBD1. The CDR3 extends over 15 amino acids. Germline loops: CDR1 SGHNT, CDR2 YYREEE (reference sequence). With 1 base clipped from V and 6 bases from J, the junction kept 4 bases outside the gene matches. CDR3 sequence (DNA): TGTGCCAGCAGCTTGAGGGACAGGGGGCTTCATGGCTACACCTTC. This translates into CASSLRDRGLHGYTF.

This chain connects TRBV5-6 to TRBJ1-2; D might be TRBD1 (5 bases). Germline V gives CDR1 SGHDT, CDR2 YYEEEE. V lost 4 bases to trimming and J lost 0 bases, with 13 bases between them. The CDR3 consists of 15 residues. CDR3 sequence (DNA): TGTGCCAGCAGCCTAAGCATGACAGCTAACTATGGCTACACCTTC. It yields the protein CASSLSMTANYGYTF. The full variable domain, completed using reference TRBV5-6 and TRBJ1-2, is DAGVTQSPTHLIKTRGQQVTLRCSPKSGHDTVSWYQQALGQGPQFIFQYYEEEERQRGNFPDRFSGHQFPNYSSELNVNALLLGDSALYLCASSLSMTANYGYTFGSGTRLTVV.

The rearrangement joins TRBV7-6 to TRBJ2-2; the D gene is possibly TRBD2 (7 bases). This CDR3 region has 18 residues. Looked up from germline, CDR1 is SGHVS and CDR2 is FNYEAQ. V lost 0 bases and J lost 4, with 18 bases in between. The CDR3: CASSLASLRGAGTGELFF. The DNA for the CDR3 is TGTGCCAGCAGCTTAGCGTCCCTCCGGGGGGCGGGCACCGGGGAGCTGTTTTTT.

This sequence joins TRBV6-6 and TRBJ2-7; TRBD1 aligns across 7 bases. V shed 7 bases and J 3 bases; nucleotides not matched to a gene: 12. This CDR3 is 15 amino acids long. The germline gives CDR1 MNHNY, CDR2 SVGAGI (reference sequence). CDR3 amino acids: CASTAPGTANYEQYF. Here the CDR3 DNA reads TGTGCCAGCACTGCGCCCGGGACAGCTAACTACGAGCAGTACTTC.

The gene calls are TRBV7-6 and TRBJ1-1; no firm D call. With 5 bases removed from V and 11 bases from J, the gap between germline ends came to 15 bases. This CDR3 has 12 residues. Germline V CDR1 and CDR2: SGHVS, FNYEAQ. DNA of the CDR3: TGTGCCAGCAGCAAATCGCCGGGAAGGGCTTTCTTT. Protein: CASSKSPGRAFF.

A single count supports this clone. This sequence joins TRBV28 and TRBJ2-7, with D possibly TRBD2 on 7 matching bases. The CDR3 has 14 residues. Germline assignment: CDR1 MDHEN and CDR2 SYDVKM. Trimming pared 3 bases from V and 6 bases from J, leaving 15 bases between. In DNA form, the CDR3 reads TGTGCCAGCAGTTTTCGGGGGGTGGGGGCCGAGCAGTACTTC. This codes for CASSFRGVGAEQYF.

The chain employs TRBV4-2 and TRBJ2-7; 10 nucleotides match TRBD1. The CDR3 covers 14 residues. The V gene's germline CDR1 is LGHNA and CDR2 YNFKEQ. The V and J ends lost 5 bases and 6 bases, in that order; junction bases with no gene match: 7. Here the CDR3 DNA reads TGTGCCAGCAGCTACCGACAGGGGGCAGGCGAGCAGTACTTC. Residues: CASSYRQGAGEQYF.

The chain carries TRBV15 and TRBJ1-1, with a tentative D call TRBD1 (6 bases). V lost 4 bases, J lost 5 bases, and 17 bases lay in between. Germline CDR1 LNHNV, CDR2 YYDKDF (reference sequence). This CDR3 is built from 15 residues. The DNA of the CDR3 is TGTGCCACCAGCACTCGCACAGGGTCAAGGACTGAAGCTTTCTTT. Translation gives CATSTRTGSRTEAFF.